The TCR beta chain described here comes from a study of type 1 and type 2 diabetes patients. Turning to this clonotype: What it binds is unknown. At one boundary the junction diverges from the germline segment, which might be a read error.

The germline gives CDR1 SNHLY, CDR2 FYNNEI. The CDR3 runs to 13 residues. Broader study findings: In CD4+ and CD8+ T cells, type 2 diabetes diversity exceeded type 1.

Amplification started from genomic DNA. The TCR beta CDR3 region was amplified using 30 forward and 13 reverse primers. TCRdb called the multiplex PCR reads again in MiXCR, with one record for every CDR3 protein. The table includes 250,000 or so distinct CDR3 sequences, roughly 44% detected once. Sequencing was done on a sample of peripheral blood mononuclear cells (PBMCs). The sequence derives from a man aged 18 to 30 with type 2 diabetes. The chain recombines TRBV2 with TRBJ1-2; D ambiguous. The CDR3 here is CASSDWTNYGYTF. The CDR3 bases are TGTGCTAGCAGTGACTGGACTAACTATGGCTACACCTTC.